One and the same sample provided the 24 T cell receptor beta chains below, sequenced in a study of coeliac disease. TCRdb's copy holds only in-frame clones and misses some; the assay was immunoSEQ multiplex PCR. The repertoire holds some 6,200 clones, with roughly two thirds as singletons. Sequencing used lymphocytes from the gut lamina propria. These receptors were taken from a man between 65 and 79 years old with active celiac disease.

This clone has only a few counts. J is TRBJ1-4 and V is TRBV12-2. TRBV12-2 is deemed a pseudogene. The CDR3 has 17 amino acids. In DNA, the CDR3 is TGTGCAAGTCGGTCGGGGGAGGTTTACAGCAATAATGAAAAACTGTTTTTT. Amino acids: CASRSGEVYSNNEKLFF.

This rearrangement joins TRBV19 to TRBJ1-6; TRBD1 aligns across 7 bases. This CDR3 has 14 residues. The trim removed 7 bases at V and 5 bases at J, leaving 5 bases unmatched. Germline CDR1 LNHDA, CDR2 SQIVND (reference sequence). CDR3 bases: TGTGCCAGTAAGTGGGGACAGAATAATTCACCCCTCCACTTT. Its translation is CASKWGQNNSPLHF. The complete variable domain, with remaining parts taken from reference TRBV19 and TRBJ1-6, reads DGGITQSPKYLFRKEGQNVTLSCEQNLNHDAMYWYRQDPGQGLRLIYYSQIVNDFQKGDIAEGYSVSREKKESFPLTVTSAQKNPTAFYLCASKWGQNNSPLHFGNGTRLTVT.

V and J are TRBV7-9 and TRBJ1-1; 7 bases align to TRBD1. The CDR3 totals 15 residues. J lost 0 bases, V lost 5 bases, and 6 bases had no gene match. The germline V gene encodes CDR1 SEHNR and CDR2 FQNEAQ (reference sequence). In DNA form, the CDR3 reads TGTGCCAGCAGCCCTGCTGGGACAGTGAACACTGAAGCTTTCTTT. Encoded protein: CASSPAGTVNTEAFF.

This rearrangement joins TRBV29-1 to TRBJ2-1, with 15 bases lining up with TRBD2. V was pared by 7 bases and J by 6 bases, with 1 base of the junction left unmatched. In germline, CDR1 is SQVTM, CDR2 ANQGSEA. The CDR3 extends over 13 amino acids. The CDR3 loop reads CSGGLAGGNEQFF. CDR3 nucleotide sequence: TGCAGCGGGGGACTAGCGGGAGGCAATGAGCAGTTCTTC.

J is TRBJ2-3 and V is TRBV18; 10 bases align to TRBD2. This CDR3 is built from 17 residues. Per germline, CDR1 KGHSH and CDR2 LQKENI. Losses at the gene ends were 1 base for V and 5 bases for J; bases not matched to a gene: 9. CDR3 protein: CASSPLSSGSYKDTQYF. The CDR3 bases are TGTGCCAGCTCACCACTGTCTAGCGGGAGCTACAAAGATACGCAGTATTTT.

V gene TRBV7-3 combines with J gene TRBJ2-2; 9 bases align to TRBD1. Germline V gene data show CDR1 as SGHTA and CDR2 as FQGTGA. The CDR3 extends over 16 amino acids. V shed 5 bases and J 7 bases; nucleotides not matched to a gene: 11. CDR3 residues: CASSLTPQGAGGELFF. The CDR3 coding sequence is TGTGCCAGCAGCCTCACCCCACAGGGGGCAGGCGGGGAGCTGTTTTTT.

The CDR3 protein is CASSLQDSTGELFF. The DNA of the CDR3 is TGTGCCAGCAGCTTACAGGACAGCACCGGGGAGCTGTTTTTT. The V and J genes are TRBV7-6 and TRBJ2-2, with D possibly TRBD1 on 6 matching bases. Per the germline V gene, CDR1 is SGHVS and CDR2 is FNYEAQ. This CDR3 comprises 14 residues. V lost 2 bases, J lost 4 bases, and 8 bases lay in between. Drawing the rest from reference TRBV7-6 and TRBJ2-2, the complete variable domain is GAGVSQSPRYKVTKRGQDVALRCDPISGHVSLYWYRQALGQGPEFLTYFNYEAQQDKSGLPNDRFSAERPEGSISTLTIQRTEQRDSAMYRCASSLQDSTGELFFGEGSRLTVL.

A few counts support this clone. This chain joins TRBV29-1 and TRBJ2-5; 11 nucleotides agree with TRBD2. CDR1 and CDR2 from the germline V gene are SQVTM and ANQGSEA. Unmatched junction bases numbered 11, after V lost 1 base and J lost 4 bases. This CDR3 has 17 residues. This CDR3 reads CSVEGSSLAGGLETQYF. The CDR3, as DNA: TGCAGCGTTGAAGGAAGCTCTTTAGCGGGAGGGCTAGAGACCCAGTACTTC.

The chain combines TRBV21-1 with TRBJ2-7; the listed D gene, TRBD2, was not tested against the DNA. TRBV21-1 is given as a pseudogene. The CDR3 has 14 amino acids. The CDR3 here is CASRRPGGSYEQYF. In DNA form, the CDR3 reads TGTGCCAGCAGGCGGCCCGGGGGATCCTACGAGCAGTACTTC.

The rearrangement links TRBV6-1 to TRBJ2-3, with D unresolved. Trimming took off 6 bases at V and 9 bases at J, with 13 bases between the two ends. CDR3 length equals 12 residues. The germline gives CDR1 MNHNS, CDR2 SASEGT. The CDR3 region has the DNA TGTGCCAGCAGGAGCCGGCTAGAGACGCAGTATTTT. Translation gives CASRSRLETQYF.

This clone has more than one count but fewer than ten. The CDR3 spells CSVPTGGYTGELFF. In DNA, the CDR3 is TGCAGCGTTCCGACAGGGGGTTACACCGGGGAGCTGTTTTTT. The chain recombines TRBV29-1 with TRBJ2-2; 9 nucleotides agree with TRBD1. Trimming at V came to 5 bases and at J to 3 bases, leaving 4 bases not matched to a gene. This CDR3 has 14 residues. The germline CDR1 and CDR2 sequences are SQVTM and ANQGSEA.

This clone was detected only a few times. V gene TRBV18 combines with J gene TRBJ2-7; 8 bases agree with TRBD2. V lost 1 base and J lost 0; bases outside the gene matches: 5. The CDR3 is 16 residues long. Germline lookup yields CDR1 KGHSH and CDR2 LQKENI. The CDR3 DNA follows: TGTGCCAGCTCACCACGTAGCGGGACCAGCTCCTACGAGCAGTACTTC. Translated: CASSPRSGTSSYEQYF.

V usage is TRBV5-5 and J usage is TRBJ1-5, with D unclear. The CDR3 totals 13 residues. V lost 4 bases and J 4 bases, leaving 9 bases between the germline ends. The V gene's germline CDR1 is SGHKS and CDR2 YYEKEE (reference sequence). DNA of the CDR3: TGTGCCAGCAGCGCCCGTCGGAATCAGCCCCAGCATTTT. Translation gives CASSARRNQPQHF.

V usage is TRBV7-6 and J usage is TRBJ2-1, with 8 positions matching TRBD1. The V gene's germline CDR1 is SGHVS and CDR2 FNYEAQ. The CDR3 length is 16 residues. J was trimmed by 9 bases and V by 1 base; bases with no gene match: 11. CDR3 in amino acids: CASSLVFGQGRGEQFF. The CDR3 DNA sequence: TGTGCCAGCAGCTTAGTTTTTGGACAGGGAAGGGGTGAGCAGTTCTTC.

This clone is a singleton in its sample. This sequence joins TRBV18 and TRBJ1-5, with D possibly being TRBD1 (5 bases). Trimming stripped 5 bases from V and 3 bases from J, with 11 bases between. The germline CDR1 and CDR2 sequences are KGHSH and LQKENI. The CDR3 loop spans 14 amino acids. This chain's CDR3 is CASSDSAHNQPQHF. The CDR3 DNA sequence: TGTGCCAGCTCAGACAGTGCTCACAATCAGCCCCAGCATTTT.

V is TRBV7-9 and J is TRBJ2-5, with D perhaps matching TRBD2 (6 bases). The germline V gene has CDR1 SEHNR and CDR2 FQNEAQ (reference sequence). This CDR3 has 15 residues. V was cut by 5 bases and J by 3 bases, with 16 bases left in between. This CDR3 reads CASSPNAGTKETQYF. For the CDR3, the DNA is TGTGCCAGCAGCCCCAATGCGGGGACCAAAGAGACCCAGTACTTC. The variable domain in full, completed from reference TRBV7-9 and TRBJ2-5, reads DTGVSQNPRHKITKRGQNVTFRCDPISEHNRLYWYRQTLGQGPEFLTYFQNEAQLEKSRLLSDRFSAERPKGSFSTLEIQRTEQGDSAMYLCASSPNAGTKETQYFGPGTRLLVL.

The chain employs TRBV19 and TRBJ1-1; 7 bases line up with TRBD1. The germline CDR1 and CDR2 sequences are LNHDA and SQIVND (reference sequence). The CDR3 length is 15 residues. V lost 7 bases and J lost 3; bases outside the gene matches: 11. CDR3 nucleotide sequence: TGTGCCAGTACCTCCTATCAGGGGGACGACACTGAAGCTTTCTTT. Protein product: CASTSYQGDDTEAFF.

The chain joins TRBV7-9 to TRBJ2-7, with D tentatively TRBD2 (6 bases). The germline V and J ends were trimmed by 3 bases and 2 bases, with 11 bases remaining between them. Germline CDR1 and CDR2: SEHNR and FQNEAQ (reference sequence). The CDR3 is 14 residues long. In nucleotides, the CDR3 is TGTGCCAGCAGCTTCCGAGGGAGGACCTACGAGCAGTACTTC. It translates to CASSFRGRTYEQYF.

This chain connects TRBV28 to TRBJ2-1; 12 positions agree with TRBD2. Looked up from germline, CDR1 is MDHEN and CDR2 is SYDVKM. The CDR3 extends over 16 amino acids. V shed 6 bases and J 6 bases; nucleotides not matched to a gene: 9. The CDR3: CASRHVLAGGINEQFF. CDR3 coding DNA: TGTGCCAGCAGACACGTACTAGCGGGGGGTATCAATGAGCAGTTCTTC.

V usage is TRBV5-1 and J usage is TRBJ2-3; 7 nucleotides agree with TRBD1. Germline-derived CDR1 and CDR2 are SGHRS and YFSETQ. This CDR3 spans 14 amino acids. Losses at the gene ends were 4 bases for V and 5 bases for J; bases not matched to a gene: 7. The CDR3: CASSHPTGLDTQYF. The CDR3 region has the DNA TGCGCCAGCAGCCACCCGACAGGGTTAGATACGCAGTATTTT.

The rearrangement links TRBV9 to TRBJ2-3, with 7 nucleotides matching TRBD1. Germline CDR1 SGDLS, CDR2 YYNGEE. V lost 3 bases, J lost 2 bases, and 6 bases stayed unmatched. The CDR3 runs to 15 residues. The CDR3 nucleotides read TGTGCCAGCAGCGAAACAGGGGCGGACACAGATACGCAGTATTTT. Encoded protein: CASSETGADTDTQYF.

V usage is TRBV9 and J usage is TRBJ2-1; D call uncertain. The CDR3 contains 16 residues. The V and J ends lost 0 bases and 0 bases respectively, with 10 bases between them. Germline CDR1 reads SGDLS; CDR2 reads YYNGEE. Here the CDR3 reads CASSVGFLSSYNEQFF. DNA for the CDR3: TGTGCCAGCAGCGTAGGCTTTCTTAGCTCCTACAATGAGCAGTTCTTC.

This chain links TRBV7-9 with TRBJ2-3; D possibly corresponds to TRBD2 (7 bases). Germline loops: CDR1 SEHNR, CDR2 FQNEAQ (reference sequence). The length of the CDR3 is 14 residues. Trimming pared 7 bases from V and 5 bases from J, leaving 16 bases between. CDR3 sequence: CASIGGGLGDTQYF. The DNA of the CDR3 is TGTGCCAGCATAGGGGGGGGCCTAGGAGATACGCAGTATTTT.

This clone was seen a single time. The chain uses TRBV7-9 and TRBJ1-1; no clear D gene. The length of the CDR3 is 14 residues. CDR1 and CDR2 from the germline V gene are SEHNR and FQNEAQ (reference sequence). V lost 0 bases, J lost 0 bases, and 5 bases lay in between. The chain's CDR3 is CASSLAALNTEAFF. The CDR3 nucleotides are TGTGCCAGCAGCTTAGCAGCGCTGAACACTGAAGCTTTCTTT.